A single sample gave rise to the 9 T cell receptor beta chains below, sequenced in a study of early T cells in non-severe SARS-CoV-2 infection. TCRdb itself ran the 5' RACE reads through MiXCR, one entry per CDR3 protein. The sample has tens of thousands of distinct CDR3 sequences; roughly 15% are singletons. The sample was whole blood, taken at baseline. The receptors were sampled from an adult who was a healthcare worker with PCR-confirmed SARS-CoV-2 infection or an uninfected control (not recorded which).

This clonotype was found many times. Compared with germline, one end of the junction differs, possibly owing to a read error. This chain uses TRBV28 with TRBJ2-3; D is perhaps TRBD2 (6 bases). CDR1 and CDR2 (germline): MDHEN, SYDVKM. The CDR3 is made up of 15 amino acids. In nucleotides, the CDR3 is TGTGCCAGCAGGGGGGGTAGCGCCGGCACGGATACGCAGTATTTT. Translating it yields CASRGGSAGTDTQYF.

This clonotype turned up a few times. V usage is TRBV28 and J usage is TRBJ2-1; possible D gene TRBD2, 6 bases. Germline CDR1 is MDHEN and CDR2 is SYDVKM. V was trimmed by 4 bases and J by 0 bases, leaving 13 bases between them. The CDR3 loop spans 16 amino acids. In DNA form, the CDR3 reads TGTGCCAGCAGTTCGTTACTAGCCAGCTCCTACAATGAGCAGTTCTTC. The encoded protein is CASSSLLASSYNEQFF.

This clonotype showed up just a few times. CDR3 protein: CASSLTSGGSYNEQFF. In DNA form, the CDR3 reads TGTGCCAGCAGCCTGACTAGCGGAGGCTCCTACAATGAGCAGTTCTTC. The chain combines TRBV14 with TRBJ2-1, with 9 bases that match TRBD2. V lost 4 bases and J lost 0; bases outside the gene matches: 4. The CDR3 has 16 residues. Germline CDR1 SGHDN, CDR2 FVKESK.

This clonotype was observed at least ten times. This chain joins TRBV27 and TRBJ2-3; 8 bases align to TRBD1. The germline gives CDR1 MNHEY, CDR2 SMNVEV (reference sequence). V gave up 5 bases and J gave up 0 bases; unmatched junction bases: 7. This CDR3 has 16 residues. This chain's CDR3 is CASSLDRGGSTDTQYF. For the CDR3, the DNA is TGTGCCAGCAGTCTTGACAGGGGTGGAAGCACAGATACGCAGTATTTT.

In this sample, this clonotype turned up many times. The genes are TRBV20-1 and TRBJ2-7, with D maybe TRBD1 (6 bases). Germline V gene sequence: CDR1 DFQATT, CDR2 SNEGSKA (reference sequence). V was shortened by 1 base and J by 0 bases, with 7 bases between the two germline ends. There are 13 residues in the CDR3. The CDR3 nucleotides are TGCAGTGCTAGAGGGACAGCCTCCTACGAGCAGTACTTC. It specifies CSARGTASYEQYF.

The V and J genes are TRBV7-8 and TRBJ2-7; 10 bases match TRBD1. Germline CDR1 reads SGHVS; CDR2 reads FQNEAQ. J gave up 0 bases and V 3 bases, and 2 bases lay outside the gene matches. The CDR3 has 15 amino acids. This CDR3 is CASSLGQGTSYEQYF. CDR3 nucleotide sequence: TGTGCCAGCAGCTTGGGACAGGGGACCTCCTACGAGCAGTACTTC.

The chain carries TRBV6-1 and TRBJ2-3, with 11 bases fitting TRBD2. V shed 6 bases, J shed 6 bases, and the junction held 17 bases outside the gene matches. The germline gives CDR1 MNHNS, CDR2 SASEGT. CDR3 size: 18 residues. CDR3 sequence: CASRREPLAGGPSDTQYF. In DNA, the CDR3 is TGTGCCAGCAGGAGGGAACCCTTAGCGGGAGGGCCCTCGGATACGCAGTATTTT.

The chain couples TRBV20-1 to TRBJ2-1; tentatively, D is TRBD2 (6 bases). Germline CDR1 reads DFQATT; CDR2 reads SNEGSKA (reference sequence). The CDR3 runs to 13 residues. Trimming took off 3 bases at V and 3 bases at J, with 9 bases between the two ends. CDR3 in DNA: TGCAGTGCTAGGGAGCGGGTCTACAATGAGCAGTTCTTC. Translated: CSARERVYNEQFF.

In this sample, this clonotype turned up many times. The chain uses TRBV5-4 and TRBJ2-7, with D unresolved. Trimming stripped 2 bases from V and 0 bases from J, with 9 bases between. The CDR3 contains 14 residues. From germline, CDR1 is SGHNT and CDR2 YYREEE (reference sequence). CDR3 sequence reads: CASSFWLSSYEQYF. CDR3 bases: TGTGCCAGCAGCTTTTGGTTGAGCTCCTACGAGCAGTACTTC.